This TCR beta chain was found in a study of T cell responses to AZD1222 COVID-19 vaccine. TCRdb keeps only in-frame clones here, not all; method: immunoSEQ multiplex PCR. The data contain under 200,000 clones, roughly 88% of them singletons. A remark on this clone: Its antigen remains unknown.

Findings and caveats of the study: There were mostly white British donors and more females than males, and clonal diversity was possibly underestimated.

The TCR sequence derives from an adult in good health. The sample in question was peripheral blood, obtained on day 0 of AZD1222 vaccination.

The CDR3 loop is CASSQILQGTPATGELFF. The DNA of the CDR3 is TGCGCCAGCAGCCAGATACTACAGGGGACTCCGGCCACGGGGGAGCTGTTTTTT. The rearrangement uses TRBV4-3 and TRBJ2-2; the D gene is possibly TRBD1 (7 bases). Germline loops: CDR1 LGHNA, CDR2 YSLEER. The CDR3 has 18 residues. V gave up 3 bases and J gave up 8 bases, with 25 bases separating them.